What follows is one T cell receptor (beta chain) and its context. Only in-frame clones appear in the TCRdb table, and some are missing; sequencing was by immunoSEQ multiplex PCR. The sample lists about 130,000 clones, around 93% occurring once. This record belongs to a study of control samples from healthy donors and cancer patients. The CDR3 loop spans 15 amino acids. The ends lost 5 bases at V and 6 bases at J; junction bases unmatched: 8. The germline gives CDR1 MDHEN, CDR2 SYDVKM. Material for sequencing was PBMCs. V gene TRBV28 combines with J gene TRBJ2-1; 9 bases fit TRBD1. The TCR sequence derives from a man aged 50 or older with head and neck cancer. This CDR3 reads CASSTGGTGRNEQFF. CDR3 DNA: TGTGCCAGCAGTACCGGCGGGACAGGGCGCAATGAGCAGTTCTTC.